A selection of T cell receptor beta chains follows, all from one sample in a study of T cell responses to AZD1222 COVID-19 vaccine. TCRdb's table, derived via immunoSEQ multiplex PCR, lists solely in-frame clones and lacks some. Found here are 99,000 or so clones, around nine tenths of them singletons; the top ten hold around 9%. Specimen: peripheral blood, collected on day 0 of AZD1222 vaccination. These receptors were taken from an adult in good health. CDR3s include the opening cysteine and the closing phenylalanine or tryptophan. A D gene is named only where the DNA matches it firmly. Rows give clone size only sometimes, using once, few, many, or a class for an expanded clone.

TRBJ2-7 | - | TRBV5-1 | TRBD1 | 12 | CASSFNRDREFF | TGCGCCAGCAGCTTTAACCGGGACAGGGAATTCTTC
TRBJ2-3 | once | TRBV2 | - | 15 | CASSDANRSRRRPYF | TGTGCCAGCAGTGACGCTAACCGATCGAGGCGCCGGCCGTATTTT
TRBJ2-7 | - | TRBV19 | TRBD1 | 15 | CASSILRTGYIEQYF | TGTGCCAGTAGTATCCTCAGGACAGGGTATATCGAGCAGTACTTC
TRBJ1-2 | - | TRBV28 | - | 17 | CASSYAGKTQESYGYTF | TGTGCCAGCAGTTACGCCGGAAAAACACAGGAGTCCTATGGCTACACCTTC
TRBJ1-1 | - | TRBV11-3 | - | 12 | CASGLGKDEAFF | TGTGCCAGCGGTCTGGGGAAGGATGAAGCTTTCTTT
TRBJ2-1 | - | TRBV2 | TRBD1 | 17 | CASSEISDRATYNEQFF | TGTGCCAGCAGTGAAATATCGGACAGGGCTACCTACAATGAGCAGTTCTTC
TRBJ2-2 | - | TRBV5-6 | TRBD1 | 15 | CASRGHGQGAGELFF | TGTGCCAGCAGGGGACACGGACAGGGTGCCGGGGAGCTGTTTTTT
TRBJ2-5 | - | TRBV7-2 | - | 15 | CASSFQTGSQETQYF | TGTGCCAGCAGCTTTCAGACTGGATCCCAAGAGACCCAGTACTTC
TRBJ1-1 | - | TRBV20-1 | - | 16 | CSASPPGRGEGTEAFF | TGCAGTGCTAGTCCCCCAGGTAGGGGAGAGGGCACTGAAGCTTTCTTT
TRBJ1-6 | - | TRBV28 | TRBD1 | 15 | CASRAGTGHNSPLHF | TGTGCCAGCAGGGCCGGGACAGGGCATAATTCACCCCTCCACTTT
TRBJ1-5 | - | TRBV9 | - | 15 | CASSVAPGGDQPQHF | TGTGCCAGCAGCGTAGCCCCCGGGGGCGATCAGCCCCAGCATTTT
TRBJ2-3 | - | TRBV3-1/TRBV3-2 | TRBD2 | 15 | CASSLAGGSTDTQYF | TGTGCCAGCAGCCTTGCGGGGGGGAGCACAGATACGCAGTATTTT
TRBJ1-2 | - | TRBV28 | - | 12 | CASSLRGAVNTF | TGTGCCAGCAGTTTACGGGGGGCAGTGAACACCTTC
TRBJ2-7 | - | TRBV7-2 | - | 15 | CASSLGSVTNYEQYF | TGTGCCAGCAGCTTAGGCTCCGTGACGAACTACGAGCAGTACTTC
TRBJ2-1 | few | TRBV4-2 | TRBD2 | 14 | CASSQDGGVGEQFF | TGTGCCAGCAGCCAAGACGGGGGGGTTGGTGAGCAGTTCTTC
TRBJ2-4 | - | TRBV7-9 | - | 14 | CASGTGDGLNIQYF | TGTGCCAGCGGTACGGGGGACGGTTTAAACATTCAGTACTTC
TRBJ1-3 | - | TRBV6-5 | TRBD1 | 12 | CASRGYGNTIYF | TGTGCGAGCAGGGGGTATGGAAACACCATATATTTT
TRBJ2-3 | - | TRBV3-1/TRBV3-2 | - | 14 | CASSPGRVTDTQYF | TGTGCCAGCAGCCCCGGACGAGTCACAGATACGCAGTATTTT
TRBJ2-3 | - | TRBV20-1 | - | 15 | CSASGRRPPRDTQYF | TGCAGTGCTAGTGGTAGGCGGCCCCCCAGGGATACGCAGTATTTT
TRBJ2-7 | - | TRBV6-5 | - | 15 | CASSYSDGGQYEQYF | TGTGCCAGCAGTTACTCCGACGGGGGGCAGTACGAGCAGTACTTC
TRBJ2-3 | - | TRBV5-1 | - | 15 | CASSLASGGTDTQYF | TGCGCCAGCAGCTTGGCCTCGGGTGGCACAGATACGCAGTATTTT
TRBJ1-3 | - | TRBV9 | - | 14 | CASSAHPVGNTIYF | TGTGCCAGCAGCGCACATCCTGTTGGAAACACCATATATTTT
TRBJ2-7 | - | TRBV5-1 | - | 15 | CASRPGTVESYEQYF | TGCGCCAGCAGACCCGGGACCGTTGAATCCTACGAGCAGTACTTC
TRBJ1-1 | - | TRBV2 | - | 14 | CASSDAAMNTEAFF | TGTGCCAGCAGTGATGCGGCGATGAACACTGAAGCTTTCTTT
TRBJ1-4 | - | TRBV10-3 | TRBD1 | 16 | CAISRTGPTTNEKLFF | TGTGCCATCAGTAGGACAGGGCCAACAACTAATGAAAAACTGTTTTTT
TRBJ2-7 | - | TRBV10-3 | - | 13 | CAISDKGVREQYF | TGTGCCATCAGTGACAAGGGGGTGAGAGAGCAGTACTTC
TRBJ1-2 | - | TRBV3-1/TRBV3-2 | - | 12 | CASRRANYGYTF | TGTGCCAGCAGGCGAGCTAACTATGGCTACACCTTC
TRBJ1-4 | - | TRBV4-1 | TRBD1 | 15 | CASSHTRDREEKLFF | TGCGCCAGCAGCCACACCAGGGACAGGGAAGAAAAACTGTTTTTT
TRBJ1-5 | - | TRBV4-1 | TRBD1 | 18 | CASSPPYRGPVSNQPQHF | TGCGCCAGCAGCCCGCCCTACAGGGGGCCGGTAAGCAATCAGCCCCAGCATTTT
TRBJ2-7 | - | TRBV10-3 | - | 12 | CAISASTHEQYF | TGTGCCATCAGTGCCAGCACCCACGAGCAGTACTTC
TRBJ2-4 | - | TRBV28 | TRBD2 | 10 | CASSHARGDF | TGTGCCAGCAGCCACGCACGGGGGGACTTC
TRBJ2-5 | - | TRBV18 | - | 12 | CASSPHRETQYF | TGTGCCAGCTCACCTCATCGAGAGACCCAGTACTTC
TRBJ1-2 | - | TRBV29-1 | - | 11 | CSVGDLYGYTF | TGCAGCGTTGGGGACCTTTATGGCTACACCTTC
TRBJ1-2 | - | TRBV28 | TRBD1 | 14 | CASRPGGANYGYTF | TGTGCCAGCAGGCCAGGGGGGGCTAACTATGGCTACACCTTC
TRBJ1-5 | - | TRBV28 | TRBD1 | 16 | CASSSFRGPGNQPQHF | TGTGCCAGCAGTTCCTTCAGGGGGCCGGGTAATCAGCCCCAGCATTTT
TRBJ2-1 | - | TRBV3-1/TRBV3-2 | - | 13 | CASSQALLGEQFF | TGTGCCAGCAGCCAAGCCCTACTTGGTGAGCAGTTCTTC
TRBJ1-1 | - | TRBV2 | TRBD1 | 15 | CASSERTGWSSEAFF | TGTGCCAGCAGTGAAAGGACAGGGTGGTCCTCTGAAGCTTTCTTT
TRBJ1-1 | - | TRBV9 | - | 14 | CASSVAPGNTEAFF | TGTGCCAGCAGCGTAGCCCCAGGGAACACTGAAGCTTTCTTT
TRBJ2-3 | - | TRBV28 | TRBD2 | 16 | CASSLGGSGRKDTQYF | TGTGCCAGCAGTTTGGGGGGCAGCGGGAGAAAAGATACGCAGTATTTT
TRBJ2-7 | - | TRBV25-1 | - | 14 | CASSDEPNHPEQYF | TGTGCCAGCAGTGACGAGCCAAACCACCCCGAGCAGTACTTC
TRBJ1-2 | - | TRBV7-9 | TRBD1 | 16 | CASSPIGTGSGYGYTF | TGTGCCAGCAGCCCGATCGGGACAGGGAGCGGTTATGGCTACACCTTC
TRBJ2-7 | once | TRBV11-2 | - | 12 | CASSLGRTASYF | TGTGCCAGCAGCTTAGGGAGGACAGCGTCGTACTTC
TRBJ2-7 | - | TRBV6-1 | - | 17 | CASSEPRWGAPSYEQYF | TGTGCCAGCAGTGAACCGAGGTGGGGGGCCCCGTCCTACGAGCAGTACTTC
TRBJ1-2 | few | TRBV10-3 | - | 13 | CAISGETYYGYTF | TGTGCCATCAGTGGGGAGACGTACTATGGCTACACCTTC
TRBJ1-1 | - | TRBV29-1 | - | 12 | CSVEPGKTEAFF | TGCAGCGTTGAACCAGGAAAGACTGAAGCTTTCTTT
TRBJ1-6 | - | TRBV5-1 | - | 13 | CASSGGEDSPLHF | TGCGCCAGCAGCGGGGGAGAGGATTCACCCCTCCACTTT